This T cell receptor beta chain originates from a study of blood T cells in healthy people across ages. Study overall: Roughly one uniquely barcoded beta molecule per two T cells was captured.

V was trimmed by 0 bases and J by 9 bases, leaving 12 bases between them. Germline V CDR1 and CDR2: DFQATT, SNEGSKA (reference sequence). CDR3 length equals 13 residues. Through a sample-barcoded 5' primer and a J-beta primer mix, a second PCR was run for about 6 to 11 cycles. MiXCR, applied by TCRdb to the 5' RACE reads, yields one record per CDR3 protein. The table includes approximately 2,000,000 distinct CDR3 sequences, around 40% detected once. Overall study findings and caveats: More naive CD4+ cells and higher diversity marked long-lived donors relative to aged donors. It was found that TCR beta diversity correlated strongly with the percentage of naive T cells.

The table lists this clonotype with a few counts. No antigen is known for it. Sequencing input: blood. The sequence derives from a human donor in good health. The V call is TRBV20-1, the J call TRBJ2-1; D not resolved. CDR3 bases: TGCAGTGCTAGAGATTCGGTTCTGCCTGAGCAGTTCTTC. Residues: CSARDSVLPEQFF.